Listed below are T cell receptor beta chains from one sample, sequenced in a study of control samples from healthy donors and cancer patients. Repertoires were generated with immunoSEQ multiplex PCR, while TCRdb's copy carries only in-frame clones and drops some. The table shows around 30,000 clones, with about nine tenths occurring only once. Source material: PBMCs. All receptors derive from a man over 45 with lung cancer. CDR3s include the opening cysteine and the closing phenylalanine or tryptophan. The D gene is left open where the match is weak. A row's size may be missing; if present it is once, few, many or a size class.

j_call	v_call	d_call	clone_size	cdr3_nt	cdr3_aa
TRBJ1-5	TRBV11-2	NA	NA	TGTGCCAGCAGCCAAACCGGGGGTTTCAATCAGCCCCAGCATTTT	CASSQTGGFNQPQHF
TRBJ1-6	TRBV3-1/TRBV3-2	NA	NA	TGTGCCAGCAGCCCAGGGAATTCACCCCTCCACTTT	CASSPGNSPLHF
TRBJ1-4	TRBV2	NA	NA	TGTGCCAGCAGTGAACTGGCAACTAATGAAAAACTGTTTTTT	CASSELATNEKLFF
TRBJ2-7	TRBV5-6	TRBD1	NA	TGTGCCAGCCTCGGGACAGGGACAACCTACGAGCAGTACTTC	CASLGTGTTYEQYF
TRBJ1-2	TRBV19	TRBD1	NA	TGTGCCAGTAGTATGCTGGGACAGTATGGCTACACCTTC	CASSMLGQYGYTF
TRBJ2-5	TRBV6-2/TRBV6-3	NA	NA	TGTGCCAGCAGTTGGACCTCCGGGGGAGGAGAGACCCAGTACTTC	CASSWTSGGGETQYF
TRBJ2-1	TRBV7-9	NA	NA	TGTGCCAGCCACCTAGCAGGGGGGAATGAGCAGTTCTTC	CASHLAGGNEQFF
TRBJ1-2	TRBV9	TRBD1	NA	TGTGCCAGCAGCGTAGGAGGGGACAGAAGTGGCTACACCTTC	CASSVGGDRSGYTF
TRBJ1-1	TRBV30	TRBD1	NA	TGTGCCGCGGACAGGGGAACTGAAGCTTTCTTT	CAADRGTEAFF
TRBJ2-7	TRBV10-3	NA	NA	TGTGCCATCAGTGAGTCGAGGGGATCCAAGGGCGAGCAGTACTTC	CAISESRGSKGEQYF
TRBJ2-4	TRBV5-4	NA	NA	TGTGCCAGCAGCTTGTCGGCAGGGGAAGTTGGAGCCAAAAACATTCAGTACTTC	CASSLSAGEVGAKNIQYF
TRBJ1-5	TRBV19	TRBD1	once	TGTGCCAGTAGTATGACGACAGGGCGAAGAGGTCAGCCCCAGCATTTT	CASSMTTGRRGQPQHF
TRBJ2-1	TRBV6-4	NA	NA	TGTGCCAGCAGTGAGGGGCCTAGCCGCAATGAGCAGTTCTTC	CASSEGPSRNEQFF
TRBJ2-2	TRBV9	NA	NA	TGTGCCAGCAGCCCTCGGGACTACACCGGGGAGCTGTTTTTT	CASSPRDYTGELFF
TRBJ1-5	TRBV6-5	NA	NA	TGTGCCAGCAGTTACAGGGGCAATCAGCCCCAGCATTTT	CASSYRGNQPQHF
TRBJ1-4	TRBV18	NA	NA	TGTGCCAGCTCACCCTCGACAGCCCTTAATGAAAAACTGTTTTTT	CASSPSTALNEKLFF
TRBJ1-3	TRBV28	NA	medium-sized	TGTGCCAGCAGTTCCCCCGCGGGGGCCTCTGGAAACACCATATATTTT	CASSSPAGASGNTIYF
TRBJ2-6	TRBV9	NA	NA	TGTGCCAGCAGCGGGGGATTCTCTGGGGCCAACGTCCTGACTTTC	CASSGGFSGANVLTF
TRBJ2-5	TRBV20-1	NA	NA	TGCAGTGCGAAACAAGAGACCCAGTACTTC	CSAKQETQYF
TRBJ2-5	TRBV29-1	NA	NA	TGCAGCGGCCAAGACGGGTCAGGTCAAGAGACCCAGTACTTC	CSGQDGSGQETQYF
TRBJ1-1	TRBV5-1	TRBD1	NA	TGCGCCAGCAGCTCTAGGACAGGGGGGGACACTGAAGCTTTCTTT	CASSSRTGGDTEAFF
TRBJ2-3	TRBV19	NA	NA	TGTGCCAGTATGTGGAGTTCGTCAGATACGCAGTATTTT	CASMWSSSDTQYF
TRBJ2-5	TRBV11-2	NA	NA	TGTGCCAGCAGCTTACAGACCGGAGGGACCCAGTACTTC	CASSLQTGGTQYF
TRBJ1-1	TRBV3-1/TRBV3-2	NA	few	TGTGCCAGCAGCCAAGGATGGATGATGGGAGCTTTCTTT	CASSQGWMMGAFF
TRBJ1-2	TRBV5-1	TRBD1	NA	TGCGCCAGCAGCTCGGAGGACAGGGGGCTGCATGGCTACACCTTC	CASSSEDRGLHGYTF
TRBJ2-7	TRBV5-6	NA	NA	TGTGCCAGCAGCTTGGACTTCTACGAGCAGTACTTC	CASSLDFYEQYF
TRBJ1-2	TRBV19	TRBD1	NA	TGTGCCAGTAACATGGGACAGGGGGCGTTCTATGGCTACACCTTC	CASNMGQGAFYGYTF
TRBJ2-1	TRBV19	NA	NA	TGTGCCAGTAGTCCTGCCGTAGCTGCCTACAATGAGCAGTTCTTC	CASSPAVAAYNEQFF